The rows below give T cell receptor beta chains drawn from one sample of a study of PD-1 blockade in classical Hodgkin lymphoma. Method: immunoSEQ multiplex PCR; TCRdb's copy keeps in-frame clones and lacks some. The sample contains 20,000 to 30,000 clones, about 90% of which appear only once. The material sequenced was CD4+ T cells from blood. The receptors were gathered from a human donor with classical Hodgkin lymphoma. The CDR3 runs from the conserved cysteine through the conserved F or W. Fields, in order: CDR3 length, clone size, D gene, V gene, J gene, CDR3 protein, CDR3 DNA. D genes are given only for firm matches. Some rows have no size entry. The others give once, few or many, or a class for an expanded clone.

>15|once|.|TRBV27|TRBJ2-3
CASSFGTPNTDTQYF
TGTGCCAGCAGTTTCGGGACTCCCAACACAGATACGCAGTATTTT
>17|.|TRBD2|TRBV11-3|TRBJ2-1
CASSFGAGRSSYNEQFF
TGTGCCAGCAGCTTCGGAGCGGGACGGAGCTCCTACAATGAGCAGTTCTTC
>13|.|.|TRBV11-3|TRBJ2-3
CASSLENTDTQYF
TGTGCCAGCAGCTTAGAGAACACAGATACGCAGTATTTT
>16|.|TRBD1|TRBV5-1|TRBJ2-5
CASSTRDRAYQETQYF
TGCGCCAGCAGTACTCGGGACAGAGCGTACCAAGAGACCCAGTACTTC
>13|.|TRBD1|TRBV11-2|TRBJ2-7
CASSKDRAYEQYF
TGTGCCAGCAGTAAAGACAGGGCCTACGAGCAGTACTTC
>14|.|.|TRBV6-1|TRBJ1-1
CASSEGAQYTEAFF
TGTGCCAGCAGTGAAGGGGCACAGTACACTGAAGCTTTCTTT
>15|.|TRBD2|TRBV7-2|TRBJ2-3
CASSRGGQFSDTQYF
TGTGCCAGCAGCCGGGGGGGGCAGTTTTCAGATACGCAGTATTTT
>15|.|TRBD2|TRBV10-3|TRBJ2-6
CAVGEGGFGANVLTF
TGTGCCGTCGGGGAGGGTGGCTTTGGGGCCAACGTCCTGACTTTC
>15|.|.|TRBV4-1|TRBJ2-3
CASSPVGGGADTQYF
TGCGCCAGCAGCCCAGTGGGAGGGGGCGCAGATACGCAGTATTTT
>13|.|.|TRBV2|TRBJ1-1
CASSEQPNTEAFF
TGTGCCAGCAGTGAACAGCCTAACACTGAAGCTTTCTTT
>13|.|.|TRBV5-1|TRBJ1-1
CASSWTENTEAFF
TGCGCCAGCAGCTGGACAGAAAACACTGAAGCTTTCTTT